Listed here are 30 T cell receptor beta chains from one sample, sequenced in a study of CD4 T cells in relation to SARS-CoV-2 and coronaviruses. Their antigen targets remain unknown. The data were produced by immunoSEQ multiplex PCR, yet TCRdb's version contains in-frame clones alone and is incomplete. The sample holds about 36,000 clones; around three quarters are singletons and the top ten take roughly 20%. What was sequenced was memory CD4+ T cells from PBMCs, cultured in vitro. The receptors here all came from an adult with COVID-19.

This clone occurred once. The V gene is TRBV5-6, the J gene TRBJ2-7; D gene unclear. Trimming removed 4 bases at V and 4 bases at J, with 24 bases between. The length of the CDR3 is 17 residues. Germline V gene data show CDR1 as SGHDT and CDR2 as YYEEEE. The DNA of the CDR3 is TGTGCCAGCAGCGACAAGGGCCGACAAGGAGAAGAATACGAGCAGTACTTC. Its translation is CASSDKGRQGEEYEQYF.

The chain uses TRBV6-4 and TRBJ1-1; no clear D. Deletions cut 4 bases from V and 0 bases from J, with 6 bases between. Per the germline V gene, CDR1 is MRHNA and CDR2 is SNTAGT. This CDR3 contains 13 residues. CDR3 region: CASSATVNTEAFF. CDR3 sequence (DNA): TGTGCCAGCAGTGCCACAGTGAACACTGAAGCTTTCTTT.

The rearrangement joins TRBV15 to TRBJ1-6; possible D gene TRBD1, 5 bases. This CDR3 is 15 amino acids long. V lost 5 bases and J 7 bases, leaving 15 bases between the germline ends. Germline-derived CDR1 and CDR2 are LNHNV and YYDKDF (reference sequence). Written as DNA, the CDR3 is TGTGCCACCAGCCCAGGGAGGTTGAACAATTCACCCCTCCACTTT. It encodes CATSPGRLNNSPLHF.

This chain joins TRBV6-2 or TRBV6-3 and TRBJ2-3; 11 bases match TRBD2. J was trimmed by 0 bases and V by 6 bases; bases with no gene match: 5. The germline V gene has CDR1 MNHEY and CDR2 SVGEGT. CDR3 length equals 16 residues. The CDR3 here is CASSSRTSGSTDTQYF. In DNA form, the CDR3 reads TGTGCCAGCAGCTCTAGGACTAGCGGGAGCACAGATACGCAGTATTTT.

The chain has TRBV30 and TRBJ2-1; 15 nucleotides line up with TRBD2. CDR1 and CDR2 (germline): GTSNPN, SVGIG (reference sequence). The V gene end was trimmed by 4 bases and the J gene end by 9 bases; junction bases not matched to a gene: 7. The CDR3 contains 15 residues. The CDR3 DNA is TGTGCCTGGAACCCGGGGGGACTAGCGGGAGGTGAGCAGTTCTTC. Translated: CAWNPGGLAGGEQFF.

The V call is TRBV19, the J call TRBJ1-5; D is possibly TRBD1 (5 bases). V was trimmed by 7 bases and J by 7 bases, leaving 14 bases between them. Germline CDR1 reads LNHDA; CDR2 reads SQIVND (reference sequence). The CDR3 totals 13 residues. In DNA, the CDR3 is TGTGCCAGTAATGCAGGGATCAGACAGCCCCAGCATTTT. This sequence encodes CASNAGIRQPQHF.

This clone was seen once. V is TRBV10-2 and J is TRBJ2-2; 8 bases are a match to TRBD2. CDR1 is WSHSY and CDR2 is SAAADI in the germline V gene. The junction had 12 bases not matched to a gene; V was cut back by 5 bases and J by 1 base. This CDR3 is built from 18 residues. The CDR3 spells CASSNISGLARNTGELFF. The CDR3 nucleotides read TGCGCCAGCAGTAATATTTCCGGACTAGCTAGGAACACCGGGGAGCTGTTTTTT.

The chain joins TRBV28 to TRBJ2-1; 9 bases line up with TRBD1. The germline gives CDR1 MDHEN, CDR2 SYDVKM. With V trimmed by 6 bases and J by 7 bases, 10 bases remained unmatched. This CDR3 has 15 residues. CDR3 protein: CASSTAGQGENEQFF. For the CDR3, the DNA is TGTGCCAGCAGCACTGCGGGACAGGGAGAGAATGAGCAGTTCTTC.

The chain combines TRBV6-1 with TRBJ2-2; the D gene is possibly TRBD2 (6 bases). CDR1 MNHNS and CDR2 SASEGT come from the germline V gene. V shed 2 bases and J shed 6 bases, with 19 bases lying between them. The CDR3 consists of 17 residues. CDR3 residues: CASSEYGSPFRAGELFF. The CDR3 region has the DNA TGTGCCAGCAGTGAATACGGGAGCCCCTTTCGGGCCGGGGAGCTGTTTTTT.

The chain recombines TRBV7-9 with TRBJ2-7; D possibly matches TRBD1 or TRBD2 (5 bases each). The ends were cut back, 2 bases at V and 3 bases at J, with 20 bases in the middle. Germline V CDR1 and CDR2: SEHNR, FQNEAQ (reference sequence). There are 17 residues in the CDR3. DNA of the CDR3: TGTGCCAGCAGCTTAATCGTGGGGCGCCTAGCCCGCTACGAGCAGTACTTC. It is translated as CASSLIVGRLARYEQYF.

The chain has TRBV5-1 and TRBJ2-7; 11 positions agree with TRBD1. The CDR3 runs 16 residues. The V and J ends lost 0 bases and 2 bases, in that order; junction bases with no gene match: 4. Germline CDR1 reads SGHRS; CDR2 reads YFSETQ. This chain's CDR3 is CASSLGPGQGAYEQYF. CDR3 nucleotide sequence: TGCGCCAGCAGCTTGGGACCGGGACAGGGGGCCTACGAGCAGTACTTC.

V and J are TRBV10-3 and TRBJ2-1, with TRBD2 matching 8 bases. Germline trimming cut 4 bases from V and 3 bases from J; bases unmatched to any gene: 5. The V gene's germline CDR1 is ENHRY and CDR2 SYGVKD. This CDR3 has 15 residues. The CDR3 protein is CAISAGRAYYNEQFF. The CDR3 nucleotides are TGTGCCATCAGTGCCGGGAGGGCCTACTACAATGAGCAGTTCTTC.

V gene TRBV27 combines with J gene TRBJ2-5; D is perhaps TRBD2 (6 bases). The germline V gene encodes CDR1 MNHEY and CDR2 SMNVEV (reference sequence). The CDR3 runs 14 residues. V was pared by 7 bases and J by 0 bases, with 12 bases between. The CDR3 loop reads CASKGLANQETQYF. CDR3 coding DNA: TGTGCCAGCAAGGGTCTAGCGAACCAAGAGACCCAGTACTTC.

The chain joins TRBV29-1 to TRBJ2-3; 9 positions match TRBD2. V lost 1 base and J lost 5; bases outside the gene matches: 4. The CDR3 sequence is 14 residues long. CDR1 and CDR2 from the germline V gene are SQVTM and ANQGSEA. CDR3 DNA: TGCAGCGTTGAAGTAGCGGGAGTGGGAGATACGCAGTATTTT. Amino acids: CSVEVAGVGDTQYF.

The chain couples TRBV28 to TRBJ2-2; possible D gene TRBD1, 5 bases. Trimming cost V 6 bases and J 0 bases, with 11 bases left between them. CDR1 and CDR2 from the germline V gene are MDHEN and SYDVKM. The CDR3 extends over 15 amino acids. The CDR3 coding sequence is TGTGCCAGCAGAGTAAGCAGGGCGAACACCGGGGAGCTGTTTTTT. This encodes CASRVSRANTGELFF.

V usage is TRBV7-2 and J usage is TRBJ2-3, with a tentative D call TRBD2 (6 bases). The V gene lost 4 bases and the J gene lost 2 bases, with 19 bases spanning the gap. From germline, CDR1 is SGHTA and CDR2 FQGNSA. CDR3 length equals 17 residues. The CDR3 sequence: CASSSPNGRRVTDTQYF. As DNA, the CDR3 is TGTGCCAGCAGCTCGCCCAATGGCAGGAGGGTCACAGATACGCAGTATTTT.

The gene calls are TRBV2 and TRBJ2-5, with D possibly being TRBD1 (6 bases). The germline CDR1 and CDR2 sequences are SNHLY and FYNNEI. CDR3 length equals 14 residues. Between the trimmed V and J ends, which lost 3 bases and 5 bases, there was a span of 13 bases. DNA of the CDR3: TGTGCCAGCAGTGAGGGGGCCGGTGGGGAGACCCAGTACTTC. It is translated as CASSEGAGGETQYF.

The V call is TRBV7-3, the J call TRBJ2-5; no reliable D call. V lost 0 bases, J lost 2 bases, and 10 bases lay in between. The V gene's germline CDR1 is SGHTA and CDR2 FQGTGA. The CDR3 runs 15 residues. The CDR3 DNA is TGTGCCAGCAGCTTAACGGATGGCCGTCAAGAGACCCAGTACTTC. It encodes CASSLTDGRQETQYF.

This chain links TRBV6-1 with TRBJ1-5; D may be TRBD1 (5 bases). From germline, CDR1 is MNHNS and CDR2 SASEGT. V lost 2 bases to trimming and J lost 10 bases, with 15 bases between them. The CDR3 consists of 14 residues. The chain's CDR3 is CASSEIGGTDPQHF. CDR3 bases: TGTGCCAGCAGTGAAATCGGCGGGACGGACCCCCAGCATTTT.

The chain recombines TRBV6-5 with TRBJ1-2; no clear D. This CDR3 spans 14 amino acids. Trimming took 7 bases from V and 8 from J, leaving 20 bases between them. Per the germline V gene, CDR1 is MNHEY and CDR2 is SVGAGI. CDR3: CASISSAPGGGYTF. Written as DNA, the CDR3 is TGTGCCAGCATTTCATCCGCCCCGGGAGGAGGCTACACCTTC.

The chain carries TRBV6-1 and TRBJ1-4; 9 bases match TRBD1. Germline V CDR1 and CDR2: MNHNS, SASEGT. The junction had 8 bases not matched to a gene; V was cut back by 4 bases and J by 5 bases. The CDR3 covers 16 residues. The DNA for the CDR3 is TGTGCCAGCAGTGGTATTACGGGACAGGGAAATGAAAAACTGTTTTTT. This encodes CASSGITGQGNEKLFF.

This chain joins TRBV2 and TRBJ2-1, with unresolved D. V lost 3 bases, J lost 10 bases, and 16 bases lay in between. The CDR3 runs 14 residues. Per germline, CDR1 SNHLY and CDR2 FYNNEI. In DNA form, the CDR3 reads TGTGCCAGCAGTGAGGACCGTTTCCGTACCGAGCAGTTCTTC. Protein sequence: CASSEDRFRTEQFF.

The chain employs TRBV2 and TRBJ2-1, with TRBD2 identical over 9 bases. The J segment lost 0 bases and the V segment lost 8 bases, leaving 5 bases of the junction unmatched. Germline V CDR1 and CDR2: SNHLY, FYNNEI. The CDR3 runs to 15 residues. In DNA form, the CDR3 reads TGTGCCAGCGGACTAGCGCAGAGCTCCTACAATGAGCAGTTCTTC. As protein: CASGLAQSSYNEQFF. Combining the CDR3 with reference TRBV2 and TRBJ2-1 gives the whole variable domain EPEVTQTPSHQVTQMGQEVILRCVPISNHLYFYWYRQILGQKVEFLVSFYNNEISEKSEIFDDQFSVERPDGSNFTLKIRSTKLEDSAMYFCASGLAQSSYNEQFFGPGTRLTVL.

The V call is TRBV5-4, the J call TRBJ1-3; no clear D gene. This CDR3 has 14 residues. CDR1 is SGHNT and CDR2 is YYREEE in the germline V gene (reference sequence). The V gene lost 2 bases and the J gene lost 4 bases, with 10 bases spanning the gap. In DNA form, the CDR3 reads TGTGCCAGCAGCTTAGAGCGGACGGGAAACACCATATATTTT. Residues: CASSLERTGNTIYF.

The V gene is TRBV20-1, the J gene TRBJ2-7, with 9 nucleotides matching TRBD2. The CDR3 sequence is 16 residues long. Germline CDR1 DFQATT, CDR2 SNEGSKA (reference sequence). Losses at the gene ends were 3 bases for V and 7 bases for J; bases not matched to a gene: 16. CDR3 sequence (DNA): TGCAGTGCTAGTCACACCGGGGGACTAGCTTCGGGAGAGCAGTACTTC. Encoded protein: CSASHTGGLASGEQYF.

This chain joins TRBV5-1 and TRBJ2-1, with TRBD2 identical over 7 bases. The CDR3 spans 14 residues. The V and J ends lost 3 bases and 4 bases, in that order; junction bases with no gene match: 4. Germline V gene data show CDR1 as SGHRS and CDR2 as YFSETQ. The CDR3 loop is CASSSGLVYNEQFF. Here the CDR3 DNA reads TGCGCCAGCAGCTCAGGACTAGTTTACAATGAGCAGTTCTTC.

This chain joins TRBV28 and TRBJ2-1, with 9 bases identical to TRBD2. The CDR3 totals 21 residues. Germline V gene sequence: CDR1 MDHEN, CDR2 SYDVKM. V was pared by 3 bases and J by 0 bases, with 18 bases of the junction left unmatched. CDR3 sequence (DNA): TGTGCCAGCAGTTTCCTAATATTGCCTAGCGGGACCGATAGCTCCTACAATGAGCAGTTCTTC. This translates into CASSFLILPSGTDSSYNEQFF.

The chain uses TRBV6-5 and TRBJ2-6; D perhaps matches TRBD1 (5 bases). Germline-derived CDR1 and CDR2 are MNHEY and SVGAGI. Trimming removed 6 bases from V and 0 bases from J, with 9 bases in between. The CDR3 loop spans 15 amino acids. CDR3 in amino acids: CASRNQGSGANVLTF. As DNA, the CDR3 is TGTGCCAGCAGAAACCAGGGCTCTGGGGCCAACGTCCTGACTTTC.

The V call is TRBV5-1, the J call TRBJ2-3; 7 bases agree with TRBD1. V was clipped by 6 bases and J by 5 bases; unmatched bases: 12. The CDR3 is 15 amino acids. CDR1 is SGHRS, CDR2 YFSETQ, per germline. The CDR3 sequence: CASTRRDSRGDTQYF. The CDR3 nucleotides are TGCGCCAGCACTCGACGGGACAGCCGAGGAGATACGCAGTATTTT.

The V gene is TRBV28, the J gene TRBJ1-6; unclear D gene. Germline CDR1 reads MDHEN; CDR2 reads SYDVKM. CDR3 length equals 16 residues. Trimming stripped 7 bases from V and 8 bases from J, with 21 bases between. CDR3 residues: CASIAYRAGVDSPLHF. In DNA, the CDR3 is TGTGCCAGCATCGCATATCGGGCAGGTGTCGATTCACCCCTCCACTTT.